There are a few counts of the clone carrying this T cell receptor (beta chain). Sequencing libraries for TCR beta were prepared with iRepertoire HTBI primers and Arm-PCR of CDR3 regions. TCRdb re-called the multiplex PCR reads through MiXCR, storing one row per CDR3 protein. The sample includes 550,000 to 650,000 distinct CDR3 sequences, roughly a sixth of them seen just once. The CDR3 has 15 residues. Germline V gene data show CDR1 as SGHRS and CDR2 as YFSETQ. V gave up 0 bases and J gave up 5 bases; unmatched junction bases: 4. This sample stems from a study of regulatory T cells in long-lasting Graves disease. About the research overall: Under 3 months of antithyroid drugs had been taken by newly diagnosed Graves' patients.

The time point is: newly diagnosed GD, antithyroid drugs for less than 3 months. Following extraction of RNA from PBMCs, that RNA was used to make the TCR library. These data also formed part of another study, on T cells in Graves' hyperthyroidism and ophthalmopathy. This second study notes: Also found in blood were most expanded thyroid clonotypes above 0.001.

Sequences were derived from peripheral blood mononuclear cells (PBMCs), sampled at new diagnosis, from a patient treated with antithyroid drugs. The sequence derives from a man aged 18 to 29 with Graves disease. The rearrangement links TRBV5-1 to TRBJ2-1; 8 positions match TRBD2. CDR3 protein: CASSLGSGRDNEQFF. The CDR3, as DNA: TGCGCCAGCAGCTTGGGAAGCGGGAGAGACAATGAGCAGTTCTTC.